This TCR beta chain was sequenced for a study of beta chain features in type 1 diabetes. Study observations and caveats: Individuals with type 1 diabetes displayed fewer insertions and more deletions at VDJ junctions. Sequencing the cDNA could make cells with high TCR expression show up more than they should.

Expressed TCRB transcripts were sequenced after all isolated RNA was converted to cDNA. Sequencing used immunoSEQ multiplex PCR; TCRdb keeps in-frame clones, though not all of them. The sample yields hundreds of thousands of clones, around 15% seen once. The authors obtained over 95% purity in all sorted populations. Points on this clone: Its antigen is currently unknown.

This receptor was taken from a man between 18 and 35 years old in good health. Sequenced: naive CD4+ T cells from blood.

CDR3 nucleotides: TGTGCCAGCAGCCGGGACTGGCGCGCCTACGAGCAGTACTTC. Protein: CASSRDWRAYEQYF. The rearrangement links TRBV7-2 to TRBJ2-7; possibly TRBD2 for D (6 bases). The length of the CDR3 is 14 residues. V was shortened by 5 bases and J by 2 bases, with 13 bases between the two germline ends. CDR1 is SGHTA, CDR2 FQGNSA, per germline. The full variable domain, in which reference TRBV7-2 and TRBJ2-7 provide the parts outside the CDR3, is GAGVSQSPSNKVTEKGKDVELRCDPISGHTALYWYRQSLGQGLEFLIYFQGNSAPDKSGLPSDRFSAERTGGSVSTLTIQRTQQEDSAVYLCASSRDWRAYEQYFGPGTRLTVT.